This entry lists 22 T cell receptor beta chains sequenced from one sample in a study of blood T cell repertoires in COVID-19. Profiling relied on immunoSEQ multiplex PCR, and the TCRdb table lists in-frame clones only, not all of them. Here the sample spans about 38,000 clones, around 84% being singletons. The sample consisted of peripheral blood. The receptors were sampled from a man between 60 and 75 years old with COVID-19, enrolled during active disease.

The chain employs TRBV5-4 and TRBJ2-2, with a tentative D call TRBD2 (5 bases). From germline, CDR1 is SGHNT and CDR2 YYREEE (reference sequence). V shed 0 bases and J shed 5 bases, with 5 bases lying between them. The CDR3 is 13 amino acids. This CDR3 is CASSLGTTGELFF. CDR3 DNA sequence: TGTGCCAGCAGCTTGGGGACTACCGGGGAGCTGTTTTTT.

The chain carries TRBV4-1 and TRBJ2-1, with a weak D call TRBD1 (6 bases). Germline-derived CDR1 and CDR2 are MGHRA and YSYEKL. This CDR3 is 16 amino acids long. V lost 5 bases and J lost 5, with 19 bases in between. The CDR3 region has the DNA TGCGCCAGCAGCGAAGTAGGGTGGGGGCTCGACAATGAGCAGTTCTTC. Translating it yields CASSEVGWGLDNEQFF.

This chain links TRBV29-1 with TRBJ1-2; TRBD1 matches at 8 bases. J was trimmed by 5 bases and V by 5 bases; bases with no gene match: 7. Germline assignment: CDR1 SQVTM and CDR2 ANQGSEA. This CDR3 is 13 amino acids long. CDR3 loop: CSVQTGVGYGYTF. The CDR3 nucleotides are TGCAGCGTTCAGACAGGGGTCGGTTATGGCTACACCTTC. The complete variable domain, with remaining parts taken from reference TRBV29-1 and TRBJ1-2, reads SAVISQKPSRDICQRGTSLTIQCQVDSQVTMMFWYRQQPGQSLTLIATANQGSEATYESGFVIDKFPISRPNLTFSTLTVSNMSPEDSSIYLCSVQTGVGYGYTFGSGTRLTVV.

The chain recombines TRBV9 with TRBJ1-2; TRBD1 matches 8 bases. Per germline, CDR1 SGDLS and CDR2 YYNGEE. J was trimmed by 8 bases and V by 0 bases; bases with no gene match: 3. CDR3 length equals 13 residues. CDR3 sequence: CASSVGTGLGYTF. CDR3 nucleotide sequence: TGTGCCAGCAGCGTAGGGACAGGGCTAGGCTACACCTTC.

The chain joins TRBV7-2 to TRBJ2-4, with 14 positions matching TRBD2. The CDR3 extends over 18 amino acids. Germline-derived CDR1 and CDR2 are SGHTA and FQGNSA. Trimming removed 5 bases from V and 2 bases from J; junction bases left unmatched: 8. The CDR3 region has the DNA TGTGCCAGCAGCCACGGACTAGCGGGAGGAGGGTCCAAAAACATTCAGTACTTC. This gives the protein CASSHGLAGGGSKNIQYF.

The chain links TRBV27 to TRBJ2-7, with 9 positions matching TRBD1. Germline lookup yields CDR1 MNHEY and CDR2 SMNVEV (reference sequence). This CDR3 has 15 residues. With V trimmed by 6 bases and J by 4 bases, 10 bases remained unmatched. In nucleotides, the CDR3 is TGTGCCAGCAGACGGCCGGGACAGGGCGGTTACGAGCAGTACTTC. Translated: CASRRPGQGGYEQYF.

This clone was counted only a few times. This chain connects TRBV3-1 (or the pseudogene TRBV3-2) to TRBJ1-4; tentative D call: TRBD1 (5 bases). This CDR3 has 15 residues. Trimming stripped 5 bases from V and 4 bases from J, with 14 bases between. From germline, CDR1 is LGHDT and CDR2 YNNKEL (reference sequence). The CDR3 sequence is CASSTRQGLNEKLFF. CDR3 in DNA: TGTGCCAGCAGCACCCGGCAGGGACTTAATGAAAAACTGTTTTTT.

CDR3 bases: TGTGCCAGCAGCTCGGGACAGGGGAACACTGAAGCTTTCTTT. Its translation: CASSSGQGNTEAFF. This chain joins TRBV7-8 and TRBJ1-1; 9 nucleotides line up with TRBD1. CDR3 size: 14 residues. Germline V gene sequence: CDR1 SGHVS, CDR2 FQNEAQ. Unmatched junction bases numbered 1, after V lost 4 bases and J lost 1 base.

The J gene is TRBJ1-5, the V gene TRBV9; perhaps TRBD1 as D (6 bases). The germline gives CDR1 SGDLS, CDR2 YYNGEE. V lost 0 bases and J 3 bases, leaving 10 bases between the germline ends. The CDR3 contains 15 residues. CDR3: CASSVGTAPNQPQHF. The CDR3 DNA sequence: TGTGCCAGCAGCGTAGGGACAGCCCCCAATCAGCCCCAGCATTTT.

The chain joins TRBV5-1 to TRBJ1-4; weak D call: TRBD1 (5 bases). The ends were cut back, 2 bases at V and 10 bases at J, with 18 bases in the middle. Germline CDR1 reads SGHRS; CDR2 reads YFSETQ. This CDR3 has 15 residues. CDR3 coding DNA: TGCGCCAGCAGCTTCTCAGGGATTGAAAGTGGAAAACTGTTTTTT. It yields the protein CASSFSGIESGKLFF. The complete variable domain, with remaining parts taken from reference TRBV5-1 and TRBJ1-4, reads KAGVTQTPRYLIKTRGQQVTLSCSPISGHRSVSWYQQTPGQGLQFLFEYFSETQRNKGNFPGRFSGRQFSNSRSEMNVSTLELGDSALYLCASSFSGIESGKLFFGSGTQLSVL.

CDR3 in DNA: TGTGCCAGCAGTGACGGCAGGGGAAATTCACCCCTCCACTTT. It encodes CASSDGRGNSPLHF. The chain carries TRBV6-4 and TRBJ1-6, with D possibly being TRBD1 (6 bases). V lost 2 bases and J lost 7, with 9 bases in between. The CDR3 consists of 14 residues. The germline CDR1 and CDR2 sequences are MRHNA and SNTAGT.

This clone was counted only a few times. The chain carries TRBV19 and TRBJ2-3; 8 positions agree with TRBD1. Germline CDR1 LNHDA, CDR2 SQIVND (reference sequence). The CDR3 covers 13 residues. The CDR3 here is CASRGQPTDTQYF. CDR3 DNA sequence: TGTGCTAGCAGGGGGCAACCCACAGATACGCAGTATTTT.

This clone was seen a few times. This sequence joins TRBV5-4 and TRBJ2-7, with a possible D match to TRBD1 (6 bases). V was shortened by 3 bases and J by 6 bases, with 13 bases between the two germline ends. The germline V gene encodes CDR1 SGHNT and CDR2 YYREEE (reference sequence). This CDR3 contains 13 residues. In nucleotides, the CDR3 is TGTGCCAGCAGCTGGGCAGGGGTGGGCGAGCAGTACTTC. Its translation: CASSWAGVGEQYF.

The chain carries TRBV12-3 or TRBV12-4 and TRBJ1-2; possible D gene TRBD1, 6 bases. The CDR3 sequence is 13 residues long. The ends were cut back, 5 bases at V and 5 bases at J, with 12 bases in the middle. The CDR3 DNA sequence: TGTGCCAGCAGTGTGGACAGAGTTTATGGCTACACCTTC. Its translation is CASSVDRVYGYTF.

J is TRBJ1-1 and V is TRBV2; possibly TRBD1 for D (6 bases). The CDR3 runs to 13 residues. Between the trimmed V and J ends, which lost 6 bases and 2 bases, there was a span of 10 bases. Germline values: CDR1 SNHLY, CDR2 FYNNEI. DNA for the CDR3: TGTGCCAGCAGGTTGACAGGCAACACTGAAGCTTTCTTT. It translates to CASRLTGNTEAFF. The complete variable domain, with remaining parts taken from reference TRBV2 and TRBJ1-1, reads EPEVTQTPSHQVTQMGQEVILRCVPISNHLYFYWYRQILGQKVEFLVSFYNNEISEKSEIFDDQFSVERPDGSNFTLKIRSTKLEDSAMYFCASRLTGNTEAFFGQGTRLTVV.

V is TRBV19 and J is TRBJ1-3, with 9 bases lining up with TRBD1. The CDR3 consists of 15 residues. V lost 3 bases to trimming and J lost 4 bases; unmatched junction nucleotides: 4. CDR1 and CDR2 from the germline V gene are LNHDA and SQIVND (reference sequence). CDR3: CASSIGTGYGNTIYF. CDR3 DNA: TGTGCCAGTAGTATCGGGACAGGGTACGGAAACACCATATATTTT. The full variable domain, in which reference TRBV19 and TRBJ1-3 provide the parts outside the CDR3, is DGGITQSPKYLFRKEGQNVTLSCEQNLNHDAMYWYRQDPGQGLRLIYYSQIVNDFQKGDIAEGYSVSREKKESFPLTVTSAQKNPTAFYLCASSIGTGYGNTIYFGEGSWLTVV.

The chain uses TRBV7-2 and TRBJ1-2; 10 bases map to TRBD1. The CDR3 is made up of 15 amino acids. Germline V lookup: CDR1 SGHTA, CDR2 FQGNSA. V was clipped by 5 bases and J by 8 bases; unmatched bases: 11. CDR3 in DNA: TGTGCCAGCAGCCCTCGGGGCCCGACAGGGGGCGGCTACACCTTC. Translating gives CASSPRGPTGGGYTF.

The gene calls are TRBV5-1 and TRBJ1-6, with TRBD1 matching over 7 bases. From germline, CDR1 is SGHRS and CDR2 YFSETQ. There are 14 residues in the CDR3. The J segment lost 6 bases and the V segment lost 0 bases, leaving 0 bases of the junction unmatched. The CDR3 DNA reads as TGCGCCAGCAGCTTGGACAGGGGTAATTCACCCCTCCACTTT. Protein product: CASSLDRGNSPLHF.

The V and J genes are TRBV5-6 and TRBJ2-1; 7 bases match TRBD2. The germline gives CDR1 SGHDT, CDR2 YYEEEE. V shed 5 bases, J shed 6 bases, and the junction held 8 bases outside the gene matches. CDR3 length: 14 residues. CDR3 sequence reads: CASSRGGVGNEQFF. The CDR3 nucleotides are TGTGCCAGCAGTCGGGGAGGGGTGGGCAATGAGCAGTTCTTC.

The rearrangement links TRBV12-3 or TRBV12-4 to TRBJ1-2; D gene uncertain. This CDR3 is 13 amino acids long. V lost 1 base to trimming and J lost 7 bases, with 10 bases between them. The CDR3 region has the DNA TGTGCCAGCAGTTTAGGGAGGGCAGCTGGCTACACCTTC. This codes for CASSLGRAAGYTF.

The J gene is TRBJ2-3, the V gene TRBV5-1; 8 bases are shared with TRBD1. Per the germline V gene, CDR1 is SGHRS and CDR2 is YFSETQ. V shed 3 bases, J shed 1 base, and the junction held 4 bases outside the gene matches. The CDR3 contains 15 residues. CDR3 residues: CASSSGQGGTDTQYF. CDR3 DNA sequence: TGCGCCAGCAGCTCCGGACAGGGCGGCACAGATACGCAGTATTTT.

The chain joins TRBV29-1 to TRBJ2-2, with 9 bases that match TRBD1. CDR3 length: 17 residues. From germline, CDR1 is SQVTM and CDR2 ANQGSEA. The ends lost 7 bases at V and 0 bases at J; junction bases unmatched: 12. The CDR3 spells CSAYAPRQGANTGELFF. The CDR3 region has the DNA TGCAGCGCCTACGCCCCCCGACAGGGGGCGAACACCGGGGAGCTGTTTTTT.